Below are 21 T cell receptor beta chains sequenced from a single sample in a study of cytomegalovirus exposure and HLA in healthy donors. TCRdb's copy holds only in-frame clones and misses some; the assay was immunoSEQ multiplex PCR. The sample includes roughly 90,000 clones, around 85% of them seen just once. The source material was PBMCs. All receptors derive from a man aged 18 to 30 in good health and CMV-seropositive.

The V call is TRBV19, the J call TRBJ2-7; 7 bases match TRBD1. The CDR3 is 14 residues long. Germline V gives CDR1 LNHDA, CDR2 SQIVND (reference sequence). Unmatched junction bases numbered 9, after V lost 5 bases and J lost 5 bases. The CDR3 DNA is TGTGCCAGTAGTTCACCCGGGACAGTAGACGAGCAGTACTTC. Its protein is CASSSPGTVDEQYF.

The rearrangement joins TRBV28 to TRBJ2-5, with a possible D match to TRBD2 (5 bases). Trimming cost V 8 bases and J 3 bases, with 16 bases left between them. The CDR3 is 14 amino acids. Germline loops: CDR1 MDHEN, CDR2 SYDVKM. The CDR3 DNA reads TGTGCCAGCGGCGTACCCAGGACTGAAGAGACCCAGTACTTC. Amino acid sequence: CASGVPRTEETQYF.

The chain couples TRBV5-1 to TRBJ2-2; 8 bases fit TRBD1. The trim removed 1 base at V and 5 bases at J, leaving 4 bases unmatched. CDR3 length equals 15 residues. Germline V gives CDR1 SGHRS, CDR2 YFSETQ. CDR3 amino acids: CASSLRQGLTGELFF. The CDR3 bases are TGCGCCAGCAGCTTGAGACAGGGGTTAACCGGGGAGCTGTTTTTT. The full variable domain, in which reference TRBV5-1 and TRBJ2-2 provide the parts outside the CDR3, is KAGVTQTPRYLIKTRGQQVTLSCSPISGHRSVSWYQQTPGQGLQFLFEYFSETQRNKGNFPGRFSGRQFSNSRSEMNVSTLELGDSALYLCASSLRQGLTGELFFGEGSRLTVL.

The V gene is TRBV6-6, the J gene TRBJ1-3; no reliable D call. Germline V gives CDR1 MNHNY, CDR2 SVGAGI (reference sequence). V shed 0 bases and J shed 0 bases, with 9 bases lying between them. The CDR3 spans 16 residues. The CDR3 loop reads CASSYSPGVSGNTIYF. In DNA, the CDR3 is TGTGCCAGCAGTTACTCTCCGGGAGTCTCTGGAAACACCATATATTTT.

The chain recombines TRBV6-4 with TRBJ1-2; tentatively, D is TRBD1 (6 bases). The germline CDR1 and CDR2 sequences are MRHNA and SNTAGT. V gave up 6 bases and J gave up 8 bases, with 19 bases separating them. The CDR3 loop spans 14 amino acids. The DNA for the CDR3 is TGTGCCAGCAGACGGACAGCGTCGGCCGAAGGCTACACCTTC. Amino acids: CASRRTASAEGYTF.

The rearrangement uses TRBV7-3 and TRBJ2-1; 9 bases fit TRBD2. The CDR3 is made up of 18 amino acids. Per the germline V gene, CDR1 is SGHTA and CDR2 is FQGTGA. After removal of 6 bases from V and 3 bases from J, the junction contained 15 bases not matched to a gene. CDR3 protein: CASSSRGGRGDYYNEQFF. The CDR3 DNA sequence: TGTGCCAGCAGTTCCCGAGGCGGGAGGGGGGACTACTACAATGAGCAGTTCTTC.

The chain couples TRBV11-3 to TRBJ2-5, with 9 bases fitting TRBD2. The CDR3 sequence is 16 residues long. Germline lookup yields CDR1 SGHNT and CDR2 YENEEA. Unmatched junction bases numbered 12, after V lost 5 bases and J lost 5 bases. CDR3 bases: TGTGCCAGCAGCCCGAAGGCGGCGGGAGGGACGGAGACCCAGTACTTC. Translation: CASSPKAAGGTETQYF.

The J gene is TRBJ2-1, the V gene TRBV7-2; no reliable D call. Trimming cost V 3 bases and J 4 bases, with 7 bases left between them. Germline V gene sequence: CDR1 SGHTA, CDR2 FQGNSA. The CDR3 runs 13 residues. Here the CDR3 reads CASSFTKYNEQFF. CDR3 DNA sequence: TGTGCCAGCAGCTTTACTAAATACAATGAGCAGTTCTTC. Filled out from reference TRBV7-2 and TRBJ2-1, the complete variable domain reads GAGVSQSPSNKVTEKGKDVELRCDPISGHTALYWYRQSLGQGLEFLIYFQGNSAPDKSGLPSDRFSAERTGGSVSTLTIQRTQQEDSAVYLCASSFTKYNEQFFGPGTRLTVL.

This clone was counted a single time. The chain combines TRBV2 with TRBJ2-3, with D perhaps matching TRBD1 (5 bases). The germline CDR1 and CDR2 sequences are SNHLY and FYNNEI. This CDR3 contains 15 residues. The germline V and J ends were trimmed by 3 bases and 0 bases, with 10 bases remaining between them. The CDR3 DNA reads TGTGCCAGCAGTGACCCTGGGGCTAGCACAGATACGCAGTATTTT. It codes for CASSDPGASTDTQYF.

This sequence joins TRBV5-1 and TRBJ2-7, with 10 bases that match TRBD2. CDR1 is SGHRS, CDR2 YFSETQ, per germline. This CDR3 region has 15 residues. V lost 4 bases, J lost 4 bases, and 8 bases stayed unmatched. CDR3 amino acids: CASSAGLAAAYEQYF. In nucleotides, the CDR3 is TGCGCCAGCAGCGCTGGACTAGCGGCCGCTTACGAGCAGTACTTC. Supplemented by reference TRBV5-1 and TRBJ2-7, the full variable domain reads KAGVTQTPRYLIKTRGQQVTLSCSPISGHRSVSWYQQTPGQGLQFLFEYFSETQRNKGNFPGRFSGRQFSNSRSEMNVSTLELGDSALYLCASSAGLAAAYEQYFGPGTRLTVT.

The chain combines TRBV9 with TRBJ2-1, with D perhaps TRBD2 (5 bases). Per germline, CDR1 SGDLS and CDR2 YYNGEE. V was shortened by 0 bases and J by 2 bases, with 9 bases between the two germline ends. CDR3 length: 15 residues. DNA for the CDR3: TGTGCCAGCAGCGTAGTAAGCGGCACCTACAATGAGCAGTTCTTC. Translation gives CASSVVSGTYNEQFF. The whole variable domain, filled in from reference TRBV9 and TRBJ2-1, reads DSGVTQTPKHLITATGQRVTLRCSPRSGDLSVYWYQQSLDQGLQFLIQYYNGEERAKGNILERFSAQQFPDLHSELNLSSLELGDSALYFCASSVVSGTYNEQFFGPGTRLTVL.

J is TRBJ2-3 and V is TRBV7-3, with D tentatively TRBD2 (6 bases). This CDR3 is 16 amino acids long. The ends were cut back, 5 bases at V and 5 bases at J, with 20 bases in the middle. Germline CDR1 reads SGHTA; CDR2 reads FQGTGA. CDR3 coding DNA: TGTGCCAGCAGCACCAGTAGCGGAAGACGTGGAGATACGCAGTATTTT. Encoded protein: CASSTSSGRRGDTQYF.

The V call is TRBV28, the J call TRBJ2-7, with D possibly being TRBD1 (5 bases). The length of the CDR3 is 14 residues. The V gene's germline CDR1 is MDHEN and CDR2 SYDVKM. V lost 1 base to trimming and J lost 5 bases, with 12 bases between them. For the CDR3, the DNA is TGTGCCAGCAGTTTATTAGGGGTCCCTAACGAGCAGTACGTC. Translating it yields CASSLLGVPNEQYV.

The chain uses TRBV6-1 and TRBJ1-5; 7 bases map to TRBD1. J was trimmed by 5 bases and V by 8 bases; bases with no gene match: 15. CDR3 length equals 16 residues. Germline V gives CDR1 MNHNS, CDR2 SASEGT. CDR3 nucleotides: TGTGCCAGCCGTGTTTCCGGCGGGGACAGTTATCAGCCCCAGCATTTT. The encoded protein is CASRVSGGDSYQPQHF.

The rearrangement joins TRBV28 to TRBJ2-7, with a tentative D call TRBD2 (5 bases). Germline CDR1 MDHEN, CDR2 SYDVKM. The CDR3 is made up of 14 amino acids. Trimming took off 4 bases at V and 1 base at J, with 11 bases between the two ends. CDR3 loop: CASSSLGLSYEQYV. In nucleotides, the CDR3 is TGTGCCAGCAGTTCCTTAGGACTGTCCTACGAGCAGTACGTC.

The DNA for the CDR3 is TGTGCCAGCAGCTTGGAGACAGGGGCTGAAGCTTTCTTT. It translates to CASSLETGAEAFF. The chain joins TRBV11-2 to TRBJ1-1, with 8 bases aligning to TRBD1. Trimming removed 3 bases from V and 6 bases from J; junction bases left unmatched: 3. Germline V gene lookup returns CDR1 SGHAT and CDR2 FQNNGV. This CDR3 spans 13 amino acids.

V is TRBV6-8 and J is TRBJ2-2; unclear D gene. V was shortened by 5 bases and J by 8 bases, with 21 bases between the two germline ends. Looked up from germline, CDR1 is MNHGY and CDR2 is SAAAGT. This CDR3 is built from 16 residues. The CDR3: CASSRAGPHSKGELFF. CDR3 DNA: TGTGCCAGCAGTCGTGCTGGGCCTCACTCCAAGGGGGAGCTGTTTTTT.

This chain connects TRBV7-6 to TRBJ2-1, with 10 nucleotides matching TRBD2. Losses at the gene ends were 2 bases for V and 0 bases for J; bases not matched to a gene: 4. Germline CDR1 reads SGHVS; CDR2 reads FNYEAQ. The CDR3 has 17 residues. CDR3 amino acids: CASSLTSGDFSYNEQFF. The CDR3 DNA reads TGTGCCAGCAGCTTAACTAGCGGGGATTTCTCCTACAATGAGCAGTTCTTC.

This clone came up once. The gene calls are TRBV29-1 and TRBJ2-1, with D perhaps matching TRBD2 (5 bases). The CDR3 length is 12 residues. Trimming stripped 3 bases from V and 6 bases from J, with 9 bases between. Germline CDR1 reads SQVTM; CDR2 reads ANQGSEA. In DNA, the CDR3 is TGCAGCGTTGATTGGGGAGTCAATGAGCAGTTCTTC. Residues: CSVDWGVNEQFF.

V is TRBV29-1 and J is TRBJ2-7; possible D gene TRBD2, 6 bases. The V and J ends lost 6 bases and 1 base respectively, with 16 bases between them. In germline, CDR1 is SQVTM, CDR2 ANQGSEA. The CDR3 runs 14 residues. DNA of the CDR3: TGCAGCGTGAAGACTCCGGAGGGGTCCTACGAGCAGTACTTC. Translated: CSVKTPEGSYEQYF.

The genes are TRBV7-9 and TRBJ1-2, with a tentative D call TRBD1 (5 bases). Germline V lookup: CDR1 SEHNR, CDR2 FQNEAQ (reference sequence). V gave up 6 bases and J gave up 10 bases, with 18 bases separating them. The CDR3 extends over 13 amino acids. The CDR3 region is CASSIIAGQNYTF. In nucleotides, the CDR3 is TGTGCCAGCAGTATAATCGCAGGACAAAACTACACCTTC.